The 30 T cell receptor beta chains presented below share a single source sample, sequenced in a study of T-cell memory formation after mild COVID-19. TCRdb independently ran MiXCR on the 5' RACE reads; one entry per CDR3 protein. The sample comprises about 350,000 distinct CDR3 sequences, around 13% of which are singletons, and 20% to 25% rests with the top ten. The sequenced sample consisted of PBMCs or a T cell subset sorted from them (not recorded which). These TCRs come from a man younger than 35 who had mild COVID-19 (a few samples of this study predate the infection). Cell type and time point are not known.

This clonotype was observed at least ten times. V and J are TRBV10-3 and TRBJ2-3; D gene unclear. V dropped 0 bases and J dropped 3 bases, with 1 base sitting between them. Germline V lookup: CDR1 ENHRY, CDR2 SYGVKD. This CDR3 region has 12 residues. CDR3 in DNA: TGTGCCATCAGTGAGTCAACAGATACGCAGTATTTT. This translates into CAISESTDTQYF.

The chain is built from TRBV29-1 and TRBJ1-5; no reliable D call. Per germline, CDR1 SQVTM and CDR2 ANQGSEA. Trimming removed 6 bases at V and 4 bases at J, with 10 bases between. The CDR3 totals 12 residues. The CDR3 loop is CSVGTWNQPQHF. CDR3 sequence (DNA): TGCAGCGTCGGTACGTGGAATCAGCCCCAGCATTTT.

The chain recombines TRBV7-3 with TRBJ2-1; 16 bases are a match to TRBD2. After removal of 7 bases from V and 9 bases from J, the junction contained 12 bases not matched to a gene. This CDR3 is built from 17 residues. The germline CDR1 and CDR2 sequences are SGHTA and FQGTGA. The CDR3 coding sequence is TGTGCCAGCAAGCAAAAGGGGACTAGCGGGGGGGCCTTTGAGCAGTTCTTC. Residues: CASKQKGTSGGAFEQFF.

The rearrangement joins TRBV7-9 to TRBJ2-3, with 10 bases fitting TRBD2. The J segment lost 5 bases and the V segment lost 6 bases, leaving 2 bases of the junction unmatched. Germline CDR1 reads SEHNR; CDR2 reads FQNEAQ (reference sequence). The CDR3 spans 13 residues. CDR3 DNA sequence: TGTGCCAGCAGACTAGCGGGGCAAGATACGCAGTATTTT. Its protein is CASRLAGQDTQYF.

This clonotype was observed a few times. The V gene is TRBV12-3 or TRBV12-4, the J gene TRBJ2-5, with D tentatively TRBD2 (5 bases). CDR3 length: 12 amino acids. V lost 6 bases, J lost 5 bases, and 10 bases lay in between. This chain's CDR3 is CASSRGWETQYF. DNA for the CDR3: TGTGCCAGCAGCCGAGGGTGGGAGACCCAGTACTTC.

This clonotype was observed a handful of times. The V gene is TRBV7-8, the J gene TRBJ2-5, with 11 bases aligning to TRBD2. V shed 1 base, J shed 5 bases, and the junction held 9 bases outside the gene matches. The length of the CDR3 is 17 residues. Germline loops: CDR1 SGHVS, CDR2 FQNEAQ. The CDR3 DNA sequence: TGTGCCAGCAGCTTAGTGATTAGCGGGGGGGCTGGGGAGACCCAGTACTTC. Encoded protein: CASSLVISGGAGETQYF.

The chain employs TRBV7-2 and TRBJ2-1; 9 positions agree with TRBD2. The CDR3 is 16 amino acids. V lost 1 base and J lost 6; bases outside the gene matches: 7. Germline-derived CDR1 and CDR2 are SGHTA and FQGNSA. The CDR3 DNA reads TGTGCCAGCAGCTTAGTATTGGCTAGCGGGGTCAATGAGCAGTTCTTC. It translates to CASSLVLASGVNEQFF.

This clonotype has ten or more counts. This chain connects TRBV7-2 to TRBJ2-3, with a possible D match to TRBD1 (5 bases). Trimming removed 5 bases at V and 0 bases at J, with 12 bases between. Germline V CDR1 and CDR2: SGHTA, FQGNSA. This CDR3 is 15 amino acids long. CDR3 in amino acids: CASSRQTTSTDTQYF. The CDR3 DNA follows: TGTGCCAGCAGCCGACAGACAACTAGCACAGATACGCAGTATTTT.

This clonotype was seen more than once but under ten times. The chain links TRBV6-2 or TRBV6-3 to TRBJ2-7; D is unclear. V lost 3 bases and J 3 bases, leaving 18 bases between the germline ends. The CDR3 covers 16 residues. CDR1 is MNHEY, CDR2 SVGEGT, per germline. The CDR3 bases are TGTGCCAGCAGTTATGCCGACTGGGCCCACTTCTACGAGCAGTACGTC. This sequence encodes CASSYADWAHFYEQYV.

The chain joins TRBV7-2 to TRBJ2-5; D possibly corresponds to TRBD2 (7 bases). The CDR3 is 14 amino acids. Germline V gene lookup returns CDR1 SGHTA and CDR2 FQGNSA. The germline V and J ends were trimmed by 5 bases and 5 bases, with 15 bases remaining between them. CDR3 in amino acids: CASSPHGGPETQYF. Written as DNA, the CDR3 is TGTGCCAGCAGCCCCCACGGGGGGCCCGAGACCCAGTACTTC.

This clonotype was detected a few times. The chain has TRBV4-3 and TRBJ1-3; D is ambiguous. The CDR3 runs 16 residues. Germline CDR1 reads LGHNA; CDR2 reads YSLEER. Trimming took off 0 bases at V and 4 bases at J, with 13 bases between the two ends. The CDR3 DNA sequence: TGCGCCAGCAGCCAAGATTGGCCCCAGGAGGGAAACACCATATATTTT. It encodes CASSQDWPQEGNTIYF.

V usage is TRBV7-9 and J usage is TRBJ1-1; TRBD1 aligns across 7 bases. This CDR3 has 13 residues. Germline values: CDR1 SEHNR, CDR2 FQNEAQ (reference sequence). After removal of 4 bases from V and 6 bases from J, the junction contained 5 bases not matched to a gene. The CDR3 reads CASSSADRAEAFF. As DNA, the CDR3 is TGTGCCAGCAGCTCCGCCGACAGGGCTGAAGCTTTCTTT.

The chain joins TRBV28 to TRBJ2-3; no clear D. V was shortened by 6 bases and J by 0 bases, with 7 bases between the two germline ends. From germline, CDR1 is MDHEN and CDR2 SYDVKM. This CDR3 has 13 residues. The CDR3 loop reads CASRSTSTDTQYF. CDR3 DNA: TGTGCCAGCAGGTCGACTAGCACAGATACGCAGTATTTT.

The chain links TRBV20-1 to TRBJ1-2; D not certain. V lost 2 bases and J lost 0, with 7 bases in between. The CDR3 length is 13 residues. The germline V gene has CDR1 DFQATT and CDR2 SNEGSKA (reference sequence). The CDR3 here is CSARFAPNYGYTF. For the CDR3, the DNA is TGCAGTGCTAGATTCGCGCCTAACTATGGCTACACCTTC.

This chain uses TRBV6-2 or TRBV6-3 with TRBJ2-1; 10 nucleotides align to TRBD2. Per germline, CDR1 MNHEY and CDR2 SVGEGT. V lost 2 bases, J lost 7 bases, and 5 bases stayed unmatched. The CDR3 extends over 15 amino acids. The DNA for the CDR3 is TGTGCCAGCAGTTACATAGCGGGGGGCGTAAATGAGCAGTTCTTC. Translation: CASSYIAGGVNEQFF.

CDR3 sequence reads: CASRTESYEQYF. In DNA form, the CDR3 reads TGTGCCAGTAGGACCGAGTCCTACGAGCAGTACTTC. The chain is built from TRBV6-2 or TRBV6-3 and TRBJ2-7; unclear D gene. Germline V gives CDR1 MNHEY, CDR2 SVGEGT. Deletions cut 9 bases from V and 1 base from J, with 10 bases between. The CDR3 runs 12 residues.

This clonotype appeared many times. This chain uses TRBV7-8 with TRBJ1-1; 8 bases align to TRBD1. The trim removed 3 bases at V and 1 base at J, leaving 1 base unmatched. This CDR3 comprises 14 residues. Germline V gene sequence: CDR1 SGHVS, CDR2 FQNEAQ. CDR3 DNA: TGTGCCAGCAGCTTTACAGGGGGGAACACTGAAGCTTTCTTT. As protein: CASSFTGGNTEAFF.

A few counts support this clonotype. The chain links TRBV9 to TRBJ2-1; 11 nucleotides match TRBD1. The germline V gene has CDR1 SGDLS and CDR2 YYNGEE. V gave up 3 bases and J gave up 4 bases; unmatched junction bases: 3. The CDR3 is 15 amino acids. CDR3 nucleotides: TGTGCCAGCAGCGCCGGGACAGGGGGTTACAATGAGCAGTTCTTC. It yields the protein CASSAGTGGYNEQFF.

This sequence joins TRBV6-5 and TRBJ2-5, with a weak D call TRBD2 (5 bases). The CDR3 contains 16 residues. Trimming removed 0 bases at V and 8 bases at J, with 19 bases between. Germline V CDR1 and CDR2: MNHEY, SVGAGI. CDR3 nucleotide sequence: TGTGCCAGCAGTTACTCGGCGGGCCTCTCCCAAGGAACCCAGTACTTC. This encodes CASSYSAGLSQGTQYF.

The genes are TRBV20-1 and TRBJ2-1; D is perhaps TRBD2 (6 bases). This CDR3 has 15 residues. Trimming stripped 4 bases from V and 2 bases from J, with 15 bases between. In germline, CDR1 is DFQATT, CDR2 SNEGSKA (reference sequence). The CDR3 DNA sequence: TGCAGTGCTATAGGAGCGGGTCTAACCTACAATGAGCAGTTCTTC. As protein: CSAIGAGLTYNEQFF.

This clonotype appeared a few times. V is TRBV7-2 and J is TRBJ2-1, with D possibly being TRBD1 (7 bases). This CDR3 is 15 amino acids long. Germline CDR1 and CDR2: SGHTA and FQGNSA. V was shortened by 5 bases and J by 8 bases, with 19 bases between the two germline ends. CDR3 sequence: CASSLGQYSGDEQFF. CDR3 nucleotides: TGTGCCAGCAGCCTGGGACAGTACTCGGGGGATGAGCAGTTCTTC.

CDR3 sequence: CASSPQRTGWANTGELFF. CDR3 DNA: TGTGCCAGCTCACCACAAAGGACAGGGTGGGCGAACACCGGGGAGCTGTTTTTT. The rearrangement links TRBV18 to TRBJ2-2; 8 bases agree with TRBD1. CDR1 and CDR2 from the germline V gene are KGHSH and LQKENI. The V and J ends lost 1 base and 0 bases, in that order; junction bases with no gene match: 7. The CDR3 length is 18 residues.

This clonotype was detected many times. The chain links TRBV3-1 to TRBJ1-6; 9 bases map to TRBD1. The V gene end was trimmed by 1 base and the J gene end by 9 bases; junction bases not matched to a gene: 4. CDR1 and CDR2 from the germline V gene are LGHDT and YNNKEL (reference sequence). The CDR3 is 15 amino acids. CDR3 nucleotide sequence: TGTGCCAGCAGCCAAGTTTACAGGGGGCGTTCACCCCTCCACTTT. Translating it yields CASSQVYRGRSPLHF.

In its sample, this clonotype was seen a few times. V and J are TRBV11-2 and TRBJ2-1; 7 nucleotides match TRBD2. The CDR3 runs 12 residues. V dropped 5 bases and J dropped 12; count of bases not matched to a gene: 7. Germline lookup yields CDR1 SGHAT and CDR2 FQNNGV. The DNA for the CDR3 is TGTGCCAGCAGCCCTCCGACGGGGGGGCAGTTCTTC. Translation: CASSPPTGGQFF.

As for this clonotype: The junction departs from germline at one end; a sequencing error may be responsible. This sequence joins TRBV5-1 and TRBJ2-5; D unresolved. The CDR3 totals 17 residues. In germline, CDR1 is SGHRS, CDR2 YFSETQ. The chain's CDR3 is CASSWRRGRTLPETEYF. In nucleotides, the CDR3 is TGCGCCAGCAGCTGGCGCCGCGGACGGACCCTTCCCGAGACCGAGTACTTC.

In DNA form, the CDR3 reads TGTGCCAGCAGTCGCTCTGTCCCCTACGAGCAGTACTTC. It encodes CASSRSVPYEQYF. J is TRBJ2-7 and V is TRBV12-3 or TRBV12-4; no clear D gene. V shed 5 bases and J shed 2 bases, with 10 bases lying between them. The CDR3 loop spans 13 amino acids.

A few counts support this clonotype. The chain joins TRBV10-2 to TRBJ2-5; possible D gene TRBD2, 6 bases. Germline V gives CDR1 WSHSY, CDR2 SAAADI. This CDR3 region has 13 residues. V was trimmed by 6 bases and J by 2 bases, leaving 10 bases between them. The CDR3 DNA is TGCGCCAGCAGGGACTACCTTCAAGAGACCCAGTACTTC. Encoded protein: CASRDYLQETQYF.

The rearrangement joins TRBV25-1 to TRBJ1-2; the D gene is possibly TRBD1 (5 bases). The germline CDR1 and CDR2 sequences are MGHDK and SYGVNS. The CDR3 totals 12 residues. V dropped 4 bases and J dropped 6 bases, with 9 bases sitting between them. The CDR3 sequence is CASSAGGDGYTF. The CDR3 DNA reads TGTGCCAGCAGTGCGGGAGGGGATGGCTACACCTTC.

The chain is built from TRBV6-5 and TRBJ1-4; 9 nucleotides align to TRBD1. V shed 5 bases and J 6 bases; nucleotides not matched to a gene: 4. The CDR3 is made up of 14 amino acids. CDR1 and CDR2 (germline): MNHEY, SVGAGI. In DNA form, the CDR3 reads TGTGCCAGCAGTCCCACAGGGGGCCATGAAAAACTGTTTTTT. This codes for CASSPTGGHEKLFF.

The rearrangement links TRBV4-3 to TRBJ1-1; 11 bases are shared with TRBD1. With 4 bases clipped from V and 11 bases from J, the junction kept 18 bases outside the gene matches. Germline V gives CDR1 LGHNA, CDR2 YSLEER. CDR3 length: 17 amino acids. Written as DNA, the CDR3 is TGCGCCAGCAGCCCGACACCGGGACAGGGGGTAGCGCCTGGGGCTTTCTTT. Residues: CASSPTPGQGVAPGAFF.